Below are 13 T cell receptor beta chains sequenced from a single sample in a study of Ad26.COV2.S vaccination and SARS-CoV-2 variants. Profiled with immunoSEQ multiplex PCR; TCRdb holds only in-frame clones, not every one. Among approximately 97,000 clones listed, around 82% were seen once. Sequencing used peripheral blood, obtained after recovery from COVID-19. These receptors were obtained from a human donor who had recovered from COVID-19.

V is TRBV28 and J is TRBJ1-5; D gene ambiguous. The CDR3 loop spans 14 amino acids. V was trimmed by 3 bases and J by 1 base, leaving 7 bases between them. Germline loops: CDR1 MDHEN, CDR2 SYDVKM. CDR3 region: CASSFLSSNQPQHF. Written as DNA, the CDR3 is TGTGCCAGCAGTTTTCTCAGCAGCAATCAGCCCCAGCATTTT.

The genes are TRBV5-6 and TRBJ1-1, with a possible D match to TRBD1 (5 bases). This CDR3 has 15 amino acids. Germline assignment: CDR1 SGHDT and CDR2 YYEEEE. V was pared by 4 bases and J by 3 bases, with 16 bases between. The CDR3 DNA sequence: TGTGCCAGCAGCGGTGACTCCAGGGATTACACTGAAGCTTTCTTT. The encoded protein is CASSGDSRDYTEAFF. The entire variable domain, with the rest obtained from reference TRBV5-6 and TRBJ1-1, is as follows: DAGVTQSPTHLIKTRGQQVTLRCSPKSGHDTVSWYQQALGQGPQFIFQYYEEEERQRGNFPDRFSGHQFPNYSSELNVNALLLGDSALYLCASSGDSRDYTEAFFGQGTRLTVV.

The table lists this clone with a count of one. The chain joins TRBV30 to TRBJ1-2; 7 positions agree with TRBD1. The CDR3 sequence is 14 residues long. CDR1 GTSNPN and CDR2 SVGIG come from the germline V gene (reference sequence). The V segment lost 0 bases and the J segment 7 bases; nucleotides outside the gene matches: 8. The CDR3 DNA reads as TGTGCCTGGAGTGTACCAGGGGGGTTGGCTGGCTACACCTTC. Its translation is CAWSVPGGLAGYTF.

The table lists this clone with a few counts. This sequence joins TRBV9 and TRBJ2-1; possibly TRBD1 or TRBD2 for D (5 bases each). This CDR3 comprises 13 residues. Germline loops: CDR1 SGDLS, CDR2 YYNGEE. The V and J ends lost 2 bases and 8 bases respectively, with 11 bases between them. The DNA for the CDR3 is TGTGCCAGCAGCGTCCGAGGGGTCGATGAGCAGTTCTTC. Residues: CASSVRGVDEQFF.

The chain has TRBV10-3 and TRBJ2-1; D may be TRBD1 or TRBD2 (5 bases each). The V gene lost 7 bases and the J gene lost 6 bases, with 13 bases spanning the gap. Germline V CDR1 and CDR2: ENHRY, SYGVKD. CDR3 length: 13 residues. Written as DNA, the CDR3 is TGTGCCATCATGAACGGGGCAGTCAATGAGCAGTTCTTC. Its translation: CAIMNGAVNEQFF.

V usage is TRBV2 and J usage is TRBJ2-7; 7 bases are shared with TRBD1. Losses at the gene ends were 3 bases for V and 2 bases for J; bases not matched to a gene: 10. This CDR3 is 16 amino acids long. Germline loops: CDR1 SNHLY, CDR2 FYNNEI. In DNA, the CDR3 is TGTGCCAGCAGTGAGGATTCCGGGACAGCAGCCTACGAGCAGTACTTC. Its translation: CASSEDSGTAAYEQYF.

The V and J genes are TRBV5-5 and TRBJ2-6, with D unresolved. The CDR3 has 17 residues. The germline V gene encodes CDR1 SGHKS and CDR2 YYEKEE (reference sequence). V was trimmed by 0 bases and J by 0 bases, leaving 10 bases between them. The CDR3 spells CASSLASGPSGANVLTF. CDR3 DNA sequence: TGTGCCAGCAGCTTGGCGTCCGGGCCCTCTGGGGCCAACGTCCTGACTTTC.

The CDR3 DNA sequence: TGCGCCAGCAGTCTAGCGGGGGGGCGGAATGAGCAGTTCTTC. Protein product: CASSLAGGRNEQFF. The genes are TRBV10-2 and TRBJ2-1; TRBD2 agrees at 12 bases. Germline lookup yields CDR1 WSHSY and CDR2 SAAADI. J gave up 7 bases and V 5 bases, and 3 bases lay outside the gene matches. CDR3 length equals 14 residues.

The chain couples TRBV9 to TRBJ2-3, with 11 nucleotides matching TRBD1. The V and J ends lost 4 bases and 5 bases, in that order; junction bases with no gene match: 3. The CDR3 loop spans 14 amino acids. Germline CDR1 and CDR2: SGDLS and YYNGEE. The CDR3 loop is CASSLGQGGDTQYF. The CDR3 nucleotides are TGTGCCAGCAGCCTGGGACAGGGGGGAGATACGCAGTATTTT.

The rearrangement joins TRBV11-2 to TRBJ1-1, with 9 bases that match TRBD1. With 4 bases clipped from V and 3 bases from J, the junction kept 6 bases outside the gene matches. Germline lookup yields CDR1 SGHAT and CDR2 FQNNGV. This CDR3 region has 15 residues. The CDR3 bases are TGTGCCAGCAGCTCAAAGAGGACAGGGGACACTGAAGCTTTCTTT. Its translation is CASSSKRTGDTEAFF.

The chain combines TRBV20-1 with TRBJ2-7; D gene unclear. Germline CDR1 reads DFQATT; CDR2 reads SNEGSKA (reference sequence). Trimming took 3 bases from V and 1 from J, leaving 7 bases between them. The CDR3 extends over 12 amino acids. In nucleotides, the CDR3 is TGCAGTGCTAGTCGCAGGTCCTACGAGCAGTACTTC. Protein: CSASRRSYEQYF.

This chain uses TRBV28 with TRBJ1-4; D not resolved. This CDR3 spans 15 amino acids. Trimming pared 6 bases from V and 0 bases from J, leaving 11 bases between. Germline CDR1 reads MDHEN; CDR2 reads SYDVKM. CDR3: CASSRPTTTNEKLFF. The CDR3 nucleotides are TGTGCCAGCAGCCGTCCAACTACAACTAATGAAAAACTGTTTTTT.

The chain carries TRBV12-5 and TRBJ2-1; no reliable D call. The germline V gene encodes CDR1 LGHNT and CDR2 FRNRAP. The CDR3 contains 10 residues. Trimming shortened V by 5 bases and J by 10 bases, and 6 bases separated the two germline ends. The CDR3 loop is CASGGPEQFF. The CDR3, as DNA: TGTGCTAGTGGTGGACCAGAGCAGTTCTTC.